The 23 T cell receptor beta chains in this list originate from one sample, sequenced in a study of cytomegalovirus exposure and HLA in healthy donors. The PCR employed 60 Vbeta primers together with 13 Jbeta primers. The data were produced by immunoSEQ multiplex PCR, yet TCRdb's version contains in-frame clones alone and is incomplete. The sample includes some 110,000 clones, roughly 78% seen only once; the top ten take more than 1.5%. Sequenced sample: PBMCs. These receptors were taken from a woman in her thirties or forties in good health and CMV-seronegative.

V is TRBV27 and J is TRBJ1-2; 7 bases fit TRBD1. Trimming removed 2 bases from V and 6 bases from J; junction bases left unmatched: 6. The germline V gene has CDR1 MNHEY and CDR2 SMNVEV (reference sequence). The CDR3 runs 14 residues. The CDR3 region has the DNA TGTGCCAGCAGTTTAAGGGGGCAGGGGGATGGCTACACCTTC. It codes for CASSLRGQGDGYTF.

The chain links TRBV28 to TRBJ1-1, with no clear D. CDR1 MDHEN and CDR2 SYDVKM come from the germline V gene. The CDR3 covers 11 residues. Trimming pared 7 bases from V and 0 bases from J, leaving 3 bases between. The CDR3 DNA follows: TGTGCCAGCATCTTGAACACTGAAGCTTTCTTT. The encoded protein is CASILNTEAFF. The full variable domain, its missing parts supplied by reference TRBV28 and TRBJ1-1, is DVKVTQSSRYLVKRTGEKVFLECVQDMDHENMFWYRQDPGLGLRLIYFSYDVKMKEKGDIPEGYSVSREKKERFSLILESASTNQTSMYLCASILNTEAFFGQGTRLTVV.

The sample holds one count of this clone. CDR3 protein: CASSGVAGGFHEQYF. CDR3 nucleotides: TGTGCCAGTAGTGGCGTAGCGGGAGGGTTCCACGAGCAGTACTTC. The chain recombines TRBV19 with TRBJ2-7; 11 bases are shared with TRBD2. The length of the CDR3 is 15 residues. In germline, CDR1 is LNHDA, CDR2 SQIVND (reference sequence). J was trimmed by 5 bases and V by 5 bases; bases with no gene match: 8.

The CDR3 coding sequence is TGTGCCAGCATCGGACTAGCGGGGGCAGATACGCAGTATTTT. This sequence encodes CASIGLAGADTQYF. This chain links TRBV7-8 with TRBJ2-3; 13 nucleotides line up with TRBD2. Germline lookup yields CDR1 SGHVS and CDR2 FQNEAQ. J gave up 4 bases and V 7 bases, and 2 bases lay outside the gene matches. The CDR3 sequence is 14 residues long.

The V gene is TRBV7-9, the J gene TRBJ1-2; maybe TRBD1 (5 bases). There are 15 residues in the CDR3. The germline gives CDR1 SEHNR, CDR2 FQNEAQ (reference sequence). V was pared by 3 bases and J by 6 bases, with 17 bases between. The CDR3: CASSFGVTAQDGYTF. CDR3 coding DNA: TGTGCCAGCAGCTTTGGGGTGACAGCCCAGGATGGCTACACCTTC.

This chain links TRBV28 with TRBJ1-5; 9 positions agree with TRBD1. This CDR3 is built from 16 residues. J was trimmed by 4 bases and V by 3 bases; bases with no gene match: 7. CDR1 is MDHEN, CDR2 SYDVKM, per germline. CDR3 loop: CASSFGWGQGNQPQHF. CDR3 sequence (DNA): TGTGCCAGCAGTTTTGGATGGGGACAGGGTAATCAGCCCCAGCATTTT.

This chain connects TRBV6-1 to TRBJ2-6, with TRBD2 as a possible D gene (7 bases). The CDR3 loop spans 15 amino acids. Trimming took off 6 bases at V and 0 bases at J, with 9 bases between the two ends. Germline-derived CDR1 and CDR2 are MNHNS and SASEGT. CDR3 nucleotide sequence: TGTGCCAGCAGAGGGGGGGGCTCTGGGGCCAACGTCCTGACTTTC. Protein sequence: CASRGGGSGANVLTF.

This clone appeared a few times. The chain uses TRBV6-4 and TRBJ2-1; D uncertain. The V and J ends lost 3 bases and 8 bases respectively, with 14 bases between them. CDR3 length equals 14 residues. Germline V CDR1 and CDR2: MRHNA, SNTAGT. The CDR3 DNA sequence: TGTGCCAGCAGTGAACGAGTAGATGTATATGAGCAGTTCTTC. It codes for CASSERVDVYEQFF.

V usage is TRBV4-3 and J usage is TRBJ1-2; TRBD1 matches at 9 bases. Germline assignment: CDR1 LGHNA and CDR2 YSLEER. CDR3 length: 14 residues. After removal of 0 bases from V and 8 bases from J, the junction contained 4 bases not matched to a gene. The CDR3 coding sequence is TGCGCCAGCAGCCAAGATTACAGGGGGCAAGGCTACACCTTC. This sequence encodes CASSQDYRGQGYTF.

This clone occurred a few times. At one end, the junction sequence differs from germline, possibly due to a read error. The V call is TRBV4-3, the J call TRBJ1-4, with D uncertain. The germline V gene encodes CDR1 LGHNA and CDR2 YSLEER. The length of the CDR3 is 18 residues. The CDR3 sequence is CASSQWWFRQATNEKLFF. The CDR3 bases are TGCGCCAGCAGCCAATGGTGGTTCCGGCAGGCAACAAATGAAAAACTGTTTTTT.

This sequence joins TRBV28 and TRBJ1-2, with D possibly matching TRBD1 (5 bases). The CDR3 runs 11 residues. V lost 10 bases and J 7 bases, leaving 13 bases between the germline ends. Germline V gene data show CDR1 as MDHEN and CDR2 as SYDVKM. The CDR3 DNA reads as TGTGCCACCGCTACGGGGGTTGGCTACACCTTC. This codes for CATATGVGYTF.

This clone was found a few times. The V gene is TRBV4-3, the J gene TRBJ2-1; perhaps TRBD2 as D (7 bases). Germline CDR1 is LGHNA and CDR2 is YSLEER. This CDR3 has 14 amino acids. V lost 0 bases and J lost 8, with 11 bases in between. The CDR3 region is CASSQDGRGDEQFF. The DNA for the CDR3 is TGCGCCAGCAGCCAAGATGGGAGGGGGGATGAGCAGTTCTTC.

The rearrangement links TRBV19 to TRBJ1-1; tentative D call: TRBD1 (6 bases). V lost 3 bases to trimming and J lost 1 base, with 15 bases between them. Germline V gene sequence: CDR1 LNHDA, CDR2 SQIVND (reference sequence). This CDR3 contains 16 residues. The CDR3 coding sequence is TGTGCCAGTAGTATTGGTCTTGGGGGCGCGAACACTGAAGCTTTCTTT. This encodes CASSIGLGGANTEAFF.

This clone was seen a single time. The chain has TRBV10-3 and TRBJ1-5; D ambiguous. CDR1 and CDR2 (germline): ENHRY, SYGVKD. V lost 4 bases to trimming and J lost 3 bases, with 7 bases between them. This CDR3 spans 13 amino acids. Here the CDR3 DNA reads TGTGCCATCAGTGGCCAGGCCAATCAGCCCCAGCATTTT. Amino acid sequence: CAISGQANQPQHF.

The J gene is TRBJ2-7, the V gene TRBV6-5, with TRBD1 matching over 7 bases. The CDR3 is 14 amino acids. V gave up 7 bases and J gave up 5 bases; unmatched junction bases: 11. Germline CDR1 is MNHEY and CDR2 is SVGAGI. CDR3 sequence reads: CASTAGQEGNEQYF. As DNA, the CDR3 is TGTGCCAGCACTGCCGGACAGGAAGGGAACGAGCAGTACTTC.

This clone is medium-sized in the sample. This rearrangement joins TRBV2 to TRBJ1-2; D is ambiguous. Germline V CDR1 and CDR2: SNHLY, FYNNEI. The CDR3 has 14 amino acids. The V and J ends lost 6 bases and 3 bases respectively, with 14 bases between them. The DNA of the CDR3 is TGTGCCAGCAGGTACACGGGGTTGGACTATGGCTACACCTTC. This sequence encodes CASRYTGLDYGYTF. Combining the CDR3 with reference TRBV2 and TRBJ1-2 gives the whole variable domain EPEVTQTPSHQVTQMGQEVILRCVPISNHLYFYWYRQILGQKVEFLVSFYNNEISEKSEIFDDQFSVERPDGSNFTLKIRSTKLEDSAMYFCASRYTGLDYGYTFGSGTRLTVV.

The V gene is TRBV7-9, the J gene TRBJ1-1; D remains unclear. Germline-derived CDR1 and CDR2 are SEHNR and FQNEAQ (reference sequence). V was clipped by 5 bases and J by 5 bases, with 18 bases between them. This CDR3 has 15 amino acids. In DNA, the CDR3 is TGTGCCAGCAGCAGAACCGGGCCCCGAGGGACTGAAGCTTTCTTT. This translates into CASSRTGPRGTEAFF.

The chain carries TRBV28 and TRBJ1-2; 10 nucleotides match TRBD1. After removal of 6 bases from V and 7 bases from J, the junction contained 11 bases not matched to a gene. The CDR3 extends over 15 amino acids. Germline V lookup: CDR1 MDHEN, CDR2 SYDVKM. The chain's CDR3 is CASSPAGTGDSGYTF. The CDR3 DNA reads TGTGCCAGCAGCCCCGCCGGGACAGGGGACTCTGGCTACACCTTC.

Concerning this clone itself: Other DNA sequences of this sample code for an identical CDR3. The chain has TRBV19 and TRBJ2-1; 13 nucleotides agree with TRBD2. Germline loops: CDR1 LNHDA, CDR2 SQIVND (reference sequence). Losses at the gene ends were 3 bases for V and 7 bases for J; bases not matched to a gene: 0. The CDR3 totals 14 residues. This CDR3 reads CASSMGLAGNEQFF. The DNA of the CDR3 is TGTGCCAGTAGTATGGGACTAGCGGGGAATGAGCAGTTCTTC.

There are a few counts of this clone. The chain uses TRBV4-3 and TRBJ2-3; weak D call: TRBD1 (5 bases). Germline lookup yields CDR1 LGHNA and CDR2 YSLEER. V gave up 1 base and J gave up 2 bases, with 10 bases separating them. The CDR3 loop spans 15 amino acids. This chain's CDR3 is CASSQGRQYTDTQYF. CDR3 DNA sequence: TGCGCCAGCAGCCAAGGAAGACAGTACACAGATACGCAGTATTTT.

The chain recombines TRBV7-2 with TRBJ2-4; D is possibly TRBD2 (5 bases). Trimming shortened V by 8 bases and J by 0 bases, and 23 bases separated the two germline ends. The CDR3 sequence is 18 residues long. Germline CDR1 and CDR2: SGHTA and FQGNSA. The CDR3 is CASPPAGRTDLAKNIQYF. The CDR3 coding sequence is TGTGCCAGCCCACCGGCCGGCAGGACTGATCTAGCCAAAAACATTCAGTACTTC.

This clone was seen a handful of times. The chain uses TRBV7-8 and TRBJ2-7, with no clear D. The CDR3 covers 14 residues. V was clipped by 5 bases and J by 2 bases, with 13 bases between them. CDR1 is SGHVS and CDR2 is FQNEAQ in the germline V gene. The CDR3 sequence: CASSRPEKTYEQYF. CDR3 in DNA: TGTGCCAGCAGCCGACCGGAGAAGACCTACGAGCAGTACTTC.

The CDR3 coding sequence is TGTGCCAGCGCGGCGGCCGCTTTCCGGCCCCAGCATTTT. It yields the protein CASAAAAFRPQHF. The V gene is TRBV27, the J gene TRBJ1-5, with D uncertain. Trimming removed 8 bases from V and 9 bases from J, with 17 bases in between. The germline CDR1 and CDR2 sequences are MNHEY and SMNVEV (reference sequence). CDR3 size: 13 residues.